The following is a TCR beta chain sequence with its context. Its specificity is not known. Specified time point: peripheral blood 6 weeks after treatment start. The trim removed 4 bases at V and 7 bases at J, leaving 7 bases unmatched. The CDR3 covers 14 residues. Germline CDR1 SGHNT, CDR2 YENEEA. This record belongs to a study of PD-L1 blockade in urothelial cancer. Study-level background: Blood analysis occurred 3 weeks (second dose) and 6 weeks after treatment start. Study-level results: Pretreatment clonality of the blood TCR repertoire below the median was predictive of superior survival.

Clones were read by immunoSEQ multiplex PCR, and TCRdb kept only the in-frame ones, dropping some. The sample has roughly 45,000 clones; 82% are singletons. The receptor was isolated from a man in his sixties with urothelial cancer. The V gene is TRBV11-3, the J gene TRBJ2-1; 7 bases line up with TRBD1. The sample was PBMCs, taken around atezolizumab (anti-PD-L1) treatment. The DNA for the CDR3 is TGTGCCAGCAGCTCAAGGGGGCCGGGGAATGAGCAGTTCTTC. The encoded protein is CASSSRGPGNEQFF. Full variable domain (remainder filled in from reference TRBV11-3 and TRBJ2-1): EAGVVQSPRYKIIEKKQPVAFWCNPISGHNTLYWYLQNLGQGPELLIRYENEEAVDDSQLPKDRFSAERLKGVDSTLKIQPAELGDSAVYLCASSSRGPGNEQFFGPGTRLTVL.